This T cell receptor (beta chain) emerged from a study of cytomegalovirus exposure and HLA in healthy donors. Study observations and caveats: Later on, an analysis tied roughly 17,000 TCR beta sequences to HLA alleles at 0.05 false discovery rate.

Amplification used 60 Vbeta primers and 13 Jbeta primers. Method: immunoSEQ multiplex PCR; TCRdb's copy keeps in-frame clones and lacks some. The repertoire has approximately 180,000 clones, more than 60% of them found once; the top ten carry roughly 1.4%. Germline CDR1 reads SGHRS; CDR2 reads YFSETQ. The CDR3 is 16 residues long. Trimming took 4 bases from V and 7 from J; bases not matched to a gene: 13. To note about this clone: The antigen is unknown.

The sample taken for sequencing was PBMCs. The sequence derives from a woman in her 30s in good health and CMV-seropositive. The rearrangement uses TRBV5-1 and TRBJ1-2, with TRBD1 matching 10 bases. CDR3 DNA: TGCGCCAGCAGCCCCAGTGGAACGACAGGGGGCTCTGGCTACACCTTC. Its protein product is CASSPSGTTGGSGYTF.